What follows are 31 T cell receptor beta chains derived from one specimen sequenced in a study of cytomegalovirus exposure and HLA in healthy donors. PCR employed 60 Vbeta and 13 Jbeta primers. Assay: immunoSEQ multiplex PCR; the TCRdb copy retains only in-frame clones and omits some. Among some 90,000 clones listed, 70% to 85% were seen once. The sample comprised PBMCs. These receptor sequences come from a human donor in good health.

V is TRBV6-4 and J is TRBJ2-3, with 7 bases identical to TRBD2. V was clipped by 4 bases and J by 1 base; unmatched bases: 2. The CDR3 consists of 14 residues. Per germline, CDR1 MRHNA and CDR2 SNTAGT. The CDR3 loop is CASSAGGGTDTQYF. As DNA, the CDR3 is TGTGCCAGCAGTGCGGGGGGAGGCACAGATACGCAGTATTTT.

The chain uses TRBV7-9 and TRBJ2-5; D may be TRBD1 (6 bases). Germline V gives CDR1 SEHNR, CDR2 FQNEAQ (reference sequence). V lost 5 bases and J lost 5, with 18 bases in between. The CDR3 sequence is 15 residues long. CDR3 sequence (DNA): TGTGCCAGCAGCCAACTTCCAGGGGTTCAGGAGACCCAGTACTTC. Its translation: CASSQLPGVQETQYF.

The genes are TRBV27 and TRBJ2-7; D uncertain. V was trimmed by 11 bases and J by 0 bases, leaving 14 bases between them. This CDR3 spans 13 amino acids. CDR1 and CDR2 (germline): MNHEY, SMNVEV (reference sequence). The CDR3 protein is CAREPQSSYEQYF. The CDR3 DNA follows: TGTGCCCGAGAGCCCCAAAGCTCCTACGAGCAGTACTTC.

This clone has only a few counts. The chain joins TRBV6-1 to TRBJ2-3, with 7 bases aligning to TRBD1. V was pared by 6 bases and J by 1 base, with 7 bases of the junction left unmatched. The V gene's germline CDR1 is MNHNS and CDR2 SASEGT. This CDR3 comprises 15 residues. This chain's CDR3 is CASRGRQGRTDTQYF. CDR3 in DNA: TGTGCCAGCAGAGGGAGACAGGGACGCACAGATACGCAGTATTTT.

The table lists this clone with a few counts. This rearrangement joins TRBV6-1 to TRBJ1-1; 11 bases line up with TRBD1. J was trimmed by 5 bases and V by 7 bases; bases with no gene match: 6. Germline CDR1 reads MNHNS; CDR2 reads SASEGT. The CDR3 loop spans 14 amino acids. The CDR3 loop is CASTLDRGRTEAFF. DNA for the CDR3: TGTGCCAGCACCCTGGACAGGGGGCGGACTGAAGCTTTCTTT.

This chain connects TRBV11-2 to TRBJ1-5, with 7 bases aligning to TRBD1. V was pared by 0 bases and J by 5 bases, with 4 bases of the junction left unmatched. This CDR3 contains 15 residues. Germline V gives CDR1 SGHAT, CDR2 FQNNGV. The CDR3 coding sequence is TGTGCCAGCAGCTTAGATCCGGGACAGTATCAGCCCCAGCATTTT. The encoded protein is CASSLDPGQYQPQHF.

The chain has TRBV23-1 and TRBJ2-3; 10 bases match TRBD2. TRBV23-1 is an ORF for which the function is uncertain. The CDR3 spans 19 residues. The ends lost 9 bases at V and 6 bases at J; junction bases unmatched: 24. DNA for the CDR3: TGCGCCAGTCGGAGGGCTAGCGGGAGAGGAATAAGGACGGTGGATACGCAGTATTTT. It is translated as CASRRASGRGIRTVDTQYF.

The V gene is TRBV28, the J gene TRBJ2-1; 13 bases line up with TRBD2. The germline V gene has CDR1 MDHEN and CDR2 SYDVKM. V lost 3 bases and J lost 0; bases outside the gene matches: 2. The CDR3 sequence is 17 residues long. CDR3 coding DNA: TGTGCCAGCAGTTTGACTAGCGGGAGGACCTCCTACAATGAGCAGTTCTTC. Residues: CASSLTSGRTSYNEQFF.

This clone was seen only a few times. The J gene is TRBJ2-2, the V gene TRBV6-5; maybe TRBD1 (6 bases). This CDR3 is 15 amino acids long. Trimming pared 3 bases from V and 1 base from J, leaving 9 bases between. Per germline, CDR1 MNHEY and CDR2 SVGAGI. This chain's CDR3 is CASSYETGNTGELFF. CDR3 coding DNA: TGTGCCAGCAGTTATGAGACAGGGAACACCGGGGAGCTGTTTTTT.

The chain joins TRBV4-1 to TRBJ2-7, with TRBD2 identical over 7 bases. The germline gives CDR1 MGHRA, CDR2 YSYEKL. Germline trimming cut 0 bases from V and 4 bases from J; bases unmatched to any gene: 6. The CDR3 runs to 15 residues. The CDR3 bases are TGCGCCAGCAGCCAAGAAAAGCGGGGTGTTTACGAGCAGTACTTC. It is translated as CASSQEKRGVYEQYF.

This chain uses TRBV4-1 with TRBJ1-1, with 7 bases fitting TRBD1. The ends lost 4 bases at V and 5 bases at J; junction bases unmatched: 1. Germline CDR1 and CDR2: MGHRA and YSYEKL. The CDR3 sequence is 12 residues long. The CDR3 DNA follows: TGCGCCAGCAGCCCCAGGGGGACTGAAGCTTTCTTT. Encoded protein: CASSPRGTEAFF.

V usage is TRBV6-5 and J usage is TRBJ2-1; 10 nucleotides line up with TRBD1. V lost 7 bases and J lost 7; bases outside the gene matches: 10. The CDR3 consists of 15 residues. Germline V gene data show CDR1 as MNHEY and CDR2 as SVGAGI. CDR3 coding DNA: TGTGCCAGCATGTTCCAAAGACAGGGGGCTAATGAGCAGTTCTTC. Its protein product is CASMFQRQGANEQFF.

This clone was observed a single time. The CDR3 loop reads CASSPTGEAYGYTF. Here the CDR3 DNA reads TGTGCCAGCAGCCCAACAGGGGAGGCTTATGGCTACACCTTC. The chain combines TRBV5-4 with TRBJ1-2, with 7 positions matching TRBD1. The CDR3 is made up of 14 amino acids. V lost 4 bases, J lost 5 bases, and 8 bases stayed unmatched. Per the germline V gene, CDR1 is SGHNT and CDR2 is YYREEE (reference sequence).

This clone has a single count. J is TRBJ1-1 and V is TRBV18; D may be TRBD1 (6 bases). The germline gives CDR1 KGHSH, CDR2 LQKENI. V shed 3 bases and J shed 3 bases, with 11 bases lying between them. This CDR3 is built from 14 residues. For the CDR3, the DNA is TGTGCCAGCTCACCTACAGGGAGGGACACTGAAGCTTTCTTT. Translated: CASSPTGRDTEAFF.

This clone was recorded once. The chain recombines TRBV7-2 with TRBJ1-2, with D maybe TRBD1 (5 bases). The CDR3 runs 13 residues. Germline values: CDR1 SGHTA, CDR2 FQGNSA. V gave up 4 bases and J gave up 1 base, with 7 bases separating them. The CDR3 here is CASSSGVNYGYTF. The CDR3 DNA sequence: TGTGCCAGCAGCTCGGGGGTTAACTATGGCTACACCTTC. Together with reference TRBV7-2 and TRBJ1-2, the CDR3 gives the full variable domain: GAGVSQSPSNKVTEKGKDVELRCDPISGHTALYWYRQSLGQGLEFLIYFQGNSAPDKSGLPSDRFSAERTGGSVSTLTIQRTQQEDSAVYLCASSSGVNYGYTFGSGTRLTVV.

The chain employs TRBV9 and TRBJ1-3; 9 bases agree with TRBD1. The CDR3 runs 16 residues. Trimming removed 3 bases from V and 4 bases from J; junction bases left unmatched: 8. The germline CDR1 and CDR2 sequences are SGDLS and YYNGEE. CDR3 residues: CASSGLQGAGGNTIYF. The CDR3 DNA follows: TGTGCCAGCAGCGGTCTACAGGGGGCGGGCGGAAACACCATATATTTT.

The table lists this clone with a few counts. This chain links TRBV11-1 with TRBJ2-1, with D possibly matching TRBD2 (6 bases). The CDR3 length is 15 residues. CDR1 SGHAT and CDR2 FQDESV come from the germline V gene (reference sequence). Trimming pared 4 bases from V and 2 bases from J, leaving 12 bases between. The CDR3 sequence: CASSSGLWTYNEQFF. The CDR3 region has the DNA TGTGCCAGCAGCTCGGGACTCTGGACCTACAATGAGCAGTTCTTC.

This chain uses TRBV7-3 with TRBJ2-3; D perhaps matches TRBD1 (6 bases). Germline CDR1 reads SGHTA; CDR2 reads FQGTGA. V was shortened by 5 bases and J by 4 bases, with 10 bases between the two germline ends. There are 13 residues in the CDR3. The CDR3, as DNA: TGTGCCAGCAGCCCGACAGGTCCAGATACGCAGTATTTT. Translating it yields CASSPTGPDTQYF.

The chain has TRBV30 and TRBJ2-5; 9 bases are a match to TRBD2. The better agreement between TRBJ2-7 and the DNA end casts doubt on the J call. This CDR3 comprises 17 residues. Germline V gene data show CDR1 as GTSNPN and CDR2 as SVGIG (reference sequence). CDR3 bases: TGTGCCTGGAGTGCCCTGGGCGGGGGGGCGCAGTCCTACGAGCAGTACTTC. Its protein is CAWSALGGGAQSYEQYF.

This chain links TRBV11-2 with TRBJ2-3; 12 bases map to TRBD2. The CDR3 runs to 16 residues. Germline V gene sequence: CDR1 SGHAT, CDR2 FQNNGV. V lost 5 bases and J lost 0; bases outside the gene matches: 3. This CDR3 is CASSTGTSGSTDTQYF. The CDR3 DNA sequence: TGTGCCAGCAGCACCGGGACTAGCGGGAGCACAGATACGCAGTATTTT. The whole variable domain, filled in from reference TRBV11-2 and TRBJ2-3, reads EAGVAQSPRYKIIEKRQSVAFWCNPISGHATLYWYQQILGQGPKLLIQFQNNGVVDDSQLPKDRFSAERLKGVDSTLKIQPAKLEDSAVYLCASSTGTSGSTDTQYFGPGTRLTVL.

This chain joins TRBV9 and TRBJ2-1, with 12 bases matching TRBD2. This CDR3 is 17 amino acids long. In germline, CDR1 is SGDLS, CDR2 YYNGEE. The V segment lost 4 bases and the J segment 7 bases; nucleotides outside the gene matches: 12. The CDR3 here is CASSPQGASGGANEQFF. CDR3 nucleotides: TGTGCCAGCAGCCCTCAAGGAGCTAGCGGGGGGGCAAATGAGCAGTTCTTC. Combining the CDR3 with reference TRBV9 and TRBJ2-1 gives the whole variable domain DSGVTQTPKHLITATGQRVTLRCSPRSGDLSVYWYQQSLDQGLQFLIQYYNGEERAKGNILERFSAQQFPDLHSELNLSSLELGDSALYFCASSPQGASGGANEQFFGPGTRLTVL.

As concerns this clone: Other DNA sequences within the sample encode an identical CDR3. In DNA, the CDR3 is TGTGCCAGCAGCTTAGCGGGGGCGGGAGAGACCCAGTACTTC. Its protein is CASSLAGAGETQYF. The chain links TRBV7-2 to TRBJ2-5; tentatively, D is TRBD1 (6 bases). CDR1 SGHTA and CDR2 FQGNSA come from the germline V gene. This CDR3 spans 14 amino acids. Trimming removed 0 bases from V and 4 bases from J, with 9 bases in between. The full variable domain, rest sourced from reference TRBV7-2 and TRBJ2-5, is GAGVSQSPSNKVTEKGKDVELRCDPISGHTALYWYRQSLGQGLEFLIYFQGNSAPDKSGLPSDRFSAERTGGSVSTLTIQRTQQEDSAVYLCASSLAGAGETQYFGPGTRLLVL.

In DNA, the CDR3 is TGTGCCAGCAGCCGAGGGGGTGAAGTCTACGAGCAGTACTTC. Translation: CASSRGGEVYEQYF. The chain is built from TRBV7-9 and TRBJ2-7, with D possibly being TRBD1 (6 bases). Trimming shortened V by 5 bases and J by 3 bases, and 14 bases separated the two germline ends. The CDR3 runs to 14 residues. Germline lookup yields CDR1 SEHNR and CDR2 FQNEAQ (reference sequence). The full variable domain, with the rest looked up from reference TRBV7-9 and TRBJ2-7, is DTGVSQNPRHKITKRGQNVTFRCDPISEHNRLYWYRQTLGQGPEFLTYFQNEAQLEKSRLLSDRFSAERPKGSFSTLEIQRTEQGDSAMYLCASSRGGEVYEQYFGPGTRLTVT.

The J gene is TRBJ2-6, the V gene TRBV19; a weak D match, TRBD1 (6 bases). CDR1 is LNHDA, CDR2 SQIVND, per germline (reference sequence). The V gene lost 5 bases and the J gene lost 1 base, with 18 bases spanning the gap. There are 18 residues in the CDR3. CDR3 nucleotides: TGTGCCAGTAGTCCTTTGGGGCAGGGGAGTTCTGGGGCCAACGTCCTGACTTTC. It specifies CASSPLGQGSSGANVLTF.

The gene calls are TRBV13 and TRBJ2-1; D possibly corresponds to TRBD2 (5 bases). The CDR3 length is 15 residues. Germline values: CDR1 PRHDT, CDR2 FYEKMQ (reference sequence). V gave up 5 bases and J gave up 0 bases, with 11 bases separating them. The CDR3 region is CASSLAAGSYNEQFF. In DNA, the CDR3 is TGTGCCAGCAGCCTAGCCGCCGGCTCCTACAATGAGCAGTTCTTC.

The chain uses TRBV7-2 and TRBJ2-7; the match to TRBD1 covers 9 bases. With V trimmed by 1 base and J by 4 bases, 8 bases remained unmatched. CDR3 length: 16 amino acids. Germline CDR1 reads SGHTA; CDR2 reads FQGNSA. DNA of the CDR3: TGTGCCAGCAGCTTAGGGACAGGGACAGGGCCTTACGAGCAGTACTTC. Protein product: CASSLGTGTGPYEQYF.

This chain joins TRBV30 and TRBJ1-1; D might be TRBD1 (5 bases). With 2 bases removed from V and 0 bases from J, the gap between germline ends came to 13 bases. CDR3 length: 15 residues. The germline gives CDR1 GTSNPN, CDR2 SVGIG (reference sequence). The CDR3 DNA sequence: TGTGCCTGGAGTCGAACCATCAGGGTGAACACTGAAGCTTTCTTT. Its protein product is CAWSRTIRVNTEAFF.

The chain combines TRBV5-1 with TRBJ2-7; TRBD2 matches at 10 bases. This CDR3 is 15 amino acids long. V was pared by 4 bases and J by 11 bases, with 15 bases of the junction left unmatched. Per germline, CDR1 SGHRS and CDR2 YFSETQ. CDR3 region: CASSPTTGIAGGKYF. CDR3 in DNA: TGCGCCAGCAGCCCAACCACTGGGATAGCGGGGGGAAAGTACTTC. The complete variable domain, with remaining parts taken from reference TRBV5-1 and TRBJ2-7, reads KAGVTQTPRYLIKTRGQQVTLSCSPISGHRSVSWYQQTPGQGLQFLFEYFSETQRNKGNFPGRFSGRQFSNSRSEMNVSTLELGDSALYLCASSPTTGIAGGKYFGPGTRLTVT.

V is TRBV6-5 and J is TRBJ1-5; 9 positions agree with TRBD1. With 7 bases clipped from V and 4 bases from J, the junction kept 8 bases outside the gene matches. Germline lookup yields CDR1 MNHEY and CDR2 SVGAGI. The CDR3 totals 15 residues. This chain's CDR3 is CASKLTGGANQPQHF. The CDR3 DNA reads as TGTGCCAGCAAACTAACAGGGGGCGCGAATCAGCCCCAGCATTTT.

The J gene is TRBJ2-3, the V gene TRBV5-1; no definite D call. V dropped 0 bases and J dropped 6 bases, with 11 bases sitting between them. The CDR3 extends over 14 amino acids. The germline gives CDR1 SGHRS, CDR2 YFSETQ. CDR3 sequence (DNA): TGCGCCAGCAGCTTGGACCTGGCGGTGGATACGCAGTATTTT. It encodes CASSLDLAVDTQYF.

Worth noting for this clone: The same CDR3 arises from other DNA sequences in this sample as well. The chain employs TRBV5-1 and TRBJ1-4; unclear D gene. The CDR3 is 15 residues long. V was shortened by 3 bases and J by 0 bases, with 9 bases between the two germline ends. Germline-derived CDR1 and CDR2 are SGHRS and YFSETQ. The CDR3 spells CASSSTGATNEKLFF. CDR3 nucleotides: TGCGCCAGCAGCTCGACGGGAGCAACTAATGAAAAACTGTTTTTT.